This TCR beta chain was obtained from a study of CD8 T cells in ankylosing spondylitis. Each CDR3 protein gets one entry after TCRdb re-called the 5' RACE reads with MiXCR. The top ten clones hold roughly 7.4% of a sample with some 290,000 distinct CDR3 sequences, around 20% of them seen once. This CDR3 is built from 18 residues. The germline V gene encodes CDR1 ENHRY and CDR2 SYGVKD. The V and J ends lost 5 bases and 2 bases, in that order; junction bases with no gene match: 14. Sequences were obtained from blood, either unsorted or a sorted T cell fraction (not recorded which). The rearrangement links TRBV10-3 to TRBJ2-3, with TRBD2 matching over 9 bases. The TCR sequence derives from a male donor with ankylosing spondylitis or in good health (not recorded which). The CDR3 is CAISKGPPLAGVTDTQYF. The CDR3 coding sequence is TGTGCCATCAGTAAGGGGCCACCGTTAGCGGGAGTCACAGATACGCAGTATTTT.